The rows below give T cell receptor beta chains drawn from one sample of a study of blood T cell repertoires in COVID-19. Profiling relied on immunoSEQ multiplex PCR, and the TCRdb table lists in-frame clones only, not all of them. The sample has around 700,000 clones, 80% to 90% seen once. The sequencing input was peripheral blood. The source of these receptors is a woman younger than 30 with acute or convalescent COVID-19. Each CDR3 is given with its conserved first and last residue. Each record gives: J gene, clone size, D gene, V gene, CDR3 protein, CDR3 DNA. A D gene is named only where the DNA matches it firmly. Clone size is shown for a subset of rows, as once, few, many or a class of expanded clone.

>TRBJ1-4|once|TRBD1|TRBV10-3
CAISERSGGLGEKLFF
TGTGCCATCAGTGAGAGATCAGGGGGCTTGGGGGAAAAACTGTTTTTT
>TRBJ1-1|few|TRBD1|TRBV19
CASSSSGQSHEAFF
TGTGCCAGTAGTAGCTCGGGACAGTCACATGAAGCTTTCTTT
>TRBJ1-5|-|TRBD1|TRBV27
CASRPRQGGSRSNQPQHF
TGTGCCAGCAGGCCCCGACAGGGGGGATCTAGGAGCAATCAGCCCCAGCATTTT
>TRBJ2-6|-|-|TRBV29-1
CSVILRDLAGANVLTF
TGCAGCGTTATTCTCAGGGATTTGGCTGGGGCCAACGTCCTGACTTTC
>TRBJ1-1|-|-|TRBV24-1
CATSESTGYGSEAFF
TGTGCCACCAGTGAGTCGACAGGCTACGGCTCTGAAGCTTTCTTT
>TRBJ1-4|-|-|TRBV5-6
CASSLAGNEKLFF
TGTGCCAGCAGCTTGGCCGGGAATGAAAAACTGTTTTTT
>TRBJ2-6|-|-|TRBV4-3
CASSQDRGWPGANVLTF
TGCGCCAGCAGCCAAGACAGGGGTTGGCCTGGGGCCAACGTCCTGACTTTC
>TRBJ1-5|once|-|TRBV18
CASSRLLEQPQHF
TGTGCCAGCTCCCGTCTGCTTGAGCAGCCCCAGCATTTT
>TRBJ2-3|-|TRBD2|TRBV7-4
CASRCGGQGTDTQYF
TGTGCCAGCAGATGCGGGGGGCAGGGCACAGATACGCAGTATTTT
>TRBJ1-5|-|-|TRBV5-3
CARSGGRFRQPQHF
TGTGCCAGAAGCGGAGGCAGGTTTCGGCAGCCCCAGCATTTT
>TRBJ1-1|-|TRBD1|TRBV19
CASSPWTGLNTEAFF
TGTGCCAGTAGTCCCTGGACAGGGTTGAACACTGAAGCTTTCTTT
>TRBJ2-3|-|TRBD2|TRBV7-6
CASSPFGGVSTDTQYF
TGTGCCAGCAGCCCATTCGGGGGGGTAAGCACAGATACGCAGTATTTT
>TRBJ2-3|-|TRBD2|TRBV4-3
CASSQGTSGDTDTQYF
TGCGCCAGCAGCCAAGGGACTAGCGGGGACACAGATACGCAGTATTTT
>TRBJ1-2|-|-|TRBV18
CASSPWEGGYGYTF
TGTGCCAGCTCACCATGGGAGGGAGGCTATGGCTACACCTTC
>TRBJ1-1|-|-|TRBV7-9
CASRAPNTEAFF
TGTGCCAGCAGGGCCCCGAACACTGAAGCTTTCTTT
>TRBJ1-2|-|-|TRBV7-2
CASSFRQGGYGYTF
TGTGCCAGCAGCTTCCGGCAGGGAGGATATGGCTACACCTTC
>TRBJ1-1|-|TRBD1|TRBV6-5
CASSFRTGMNTEAFF
TGTGCCAGCAGTTTCCGGACAGGCATGAACACTGAAGCTTTCTTT